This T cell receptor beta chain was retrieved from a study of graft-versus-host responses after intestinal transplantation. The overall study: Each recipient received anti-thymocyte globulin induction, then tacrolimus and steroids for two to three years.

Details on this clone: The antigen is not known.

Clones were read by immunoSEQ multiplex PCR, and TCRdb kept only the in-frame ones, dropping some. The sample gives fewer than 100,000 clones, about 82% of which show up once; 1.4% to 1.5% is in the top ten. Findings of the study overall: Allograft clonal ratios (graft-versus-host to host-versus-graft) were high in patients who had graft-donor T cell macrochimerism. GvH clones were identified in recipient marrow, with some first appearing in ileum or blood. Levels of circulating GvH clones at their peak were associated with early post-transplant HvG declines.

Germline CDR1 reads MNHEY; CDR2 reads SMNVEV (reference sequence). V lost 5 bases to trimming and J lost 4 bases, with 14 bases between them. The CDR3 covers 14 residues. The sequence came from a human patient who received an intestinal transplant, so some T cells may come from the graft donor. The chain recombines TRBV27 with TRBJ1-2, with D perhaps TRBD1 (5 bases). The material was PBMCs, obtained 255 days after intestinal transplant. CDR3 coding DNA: TGTGCCAGCAGTATAGGGGTTAGCGGCTATGGCTACACCTTC. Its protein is CASSIGVSGYGYTF.